This T cell receptor beta chain comes out of a study of T cell responses to AZD1222 COVID-19 vaccine. A note on this clone: What it recognizes is unknown.

The CDR3 is 14 residues long. Germline V gives CDR1 SNHLY, CDR2 FYNNEI. Trimming took off 6 bases at V and 4 bases at J, with 16 bases between the two ends. Sequencing used immunoSEQ multiplex PCR; TCRdb keeps in-frame clones, though not all of them. The sample holds approximately 150,000 clones, 90% to 95% seen once. General study results and limits: Donors were largely white British and mainly female; clonal diversity was possibly underestimated.

The sequence came from an adult who received the AZD1222 COVID-19 vaccine. The gene calls are TRBV2 and TRBJ2-7; D may be TRBD2 (6 bases). The sample was peripheral blood, taken 28 days after the second AZD1222 dose. CDR3 in amino acids: CASSAGTRGYEQYF. DNA of the CDR3: TGTGCCAGCAGCGCCGGGACGCGGGGTTACGAGCAGTACTTC.